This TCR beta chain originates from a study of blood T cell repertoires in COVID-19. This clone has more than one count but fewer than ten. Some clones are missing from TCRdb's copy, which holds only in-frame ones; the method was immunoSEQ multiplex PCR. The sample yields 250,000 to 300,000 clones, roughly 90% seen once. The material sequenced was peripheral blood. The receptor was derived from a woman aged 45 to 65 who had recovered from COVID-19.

The CDR3 protein is CASSPGRDRVKYEQYF. DNA for the CDR3: TGTGCCAGCAGCCCGGGGCGGGACAGGGTGAAGTACGAGCAGTACTTC. The chain has TRBV3-1 (or the pseudogene TRBV3-2) and TRBJ2-7; 9 bases are a match to TRBD1. V lost 4 bases, J lost 4 bases, and 11 bases stayed unmatched. This CDR3 spans 16 amino acids. The germline V gene encodes CDR1 LGHDT and CDR2 YNNKEL (reference sequence).